This is a list of T cell receptor beta chains from one sample in a study of neoadjuvant nivolumab and ipilimumab in lung cancer. TCRdb's copy holds only in-frame clones and misses some; the assay was immunoSEQ multiplex PCR. Of 25,000 to 35,000 clones in the sample, roughly 90% are singletons; the top ten hold approximately 2.1%. This specimen consisted of peripheral blood, obtained after neoadjuvant nivolumab, alone or with ipilimumab, at or shortly before surgery. Source of these receptors: an adult with non-small cell lung cancer. Each CDR3 is given with its conserved first and last residue. The order of the fields is CDR3 length, J gene, V gene, D gene, clone size, CDR3 DNA, CDR3 protein. The D gene is left open where the match is weak. Clone size is stated in some rows and not others, as once, few, many or a class when expanded.

15 | TRBJ1-5 | TRBV10-3 | NA | NA | TGTGCCATCAGTGAGAGAGGGGACAGCAATCAGCCCCAGCATTTT | CAISERGDSNQPQHF
14 | TRBJ1-4 | TRBV15 | NA | NA | TGTGCCACCAGCAGAGATAGGCAGTCTGAAAAACTGTTTTTT | CATSRDRQSEKLFF
14 | TRBJ2-2 | TRBV14 | NA | NA | TGTGCCAGCAGTTCGACAATCCCCACCGGGGAGCTGTTTTTT | CASSSTIPTGELFF
16 | TRBJ1-4 | TRBV4-1 | NA | NA | TGCGCCAGCAGCCAAGCTGACCGCTCTGGGGGTGAAAAACTGTTTTTT | CASSQADRSGGEKLFF
18 | TRBJ2-3 | TRBV25-1 | NA | NA | TGTGCCAGCAGTGAATTCGGGGGCGCGGGAAGAAGTGGAGATACGCAGTATTTT | CASSEFGGAGRSGDTQYF
14 | TRBJ2-7 | TRBV18 | NA | NA | TGTGCCAGCCAACGGACGGTTGACTCCTACGAGCAGTACTTC | CASQRTVDSYEQYF
15 | TRBJ2-7 | TRBV6-1 | NA | once | TGTGCCAGCAGCATAGATACGGTGATCCTGTACGAGCAGTACTTC | CASSIDTVILYEQYF
13 | TRBJ2-1 | TRBV7-2 | NA | once | TGTGCCAGCACCATCCGAACAGGCAATGAGCAGTTCTTC | CASTIRTGNEQFF
14 | TRBJ1-3 | TRBV5-4 | NA | NA | TGTGCCAGCAGCTTGCGTGCTACTGGAAACACCATATATTTT | CASSLRATGNTIYF
13 | TRBJ1-2 | TRBV15 | NA | NA | TGTGCCACCAGCCCCCGCAGGCTCCCTGGCTACACCTTC | CATSPRRLPGYTF
15 | TRBJ1-5 | TRBV2 | NA | NA | TGTGCCAGCAGTCCGCTAAGAGATAGCAATCAGCCCCAGCATTTT | CASSPLRDSNQPQHF
14 | TRBJ1-2 | TRBV6-5 | NA | NA | TGTGCCAGCAGTTACTCGGGGGGACGCTATGGCTACACCTTC | CASSYSGGRYGYTF
19 | TRBJ2-1 | TRBV18 | TRBD2 | NA | TGTGCCAGCTCACCCCTCGCGGTAGCGGGAGCCCGATCCTACAATGAGCAGTTCTTC | CASSPLAVAGARSYNEQFF
14 | TRBJ2-4 | TRBV6-1 | NA | NA | TGTGCCAGCAGGGGGGATCTAGCCAAAAACATTCAGTACTTC | CASRGDLAKNIQYF
19 | TRBJ2-1 | TRBV2 | NA | NA | TGTGCCAGCAGAGCCGGACTGGACGGGACCCAGAGCTCCTACAATGAGCAGTTCTTC | CASRAGLDGTQSSYNEQFF
12 | TRBJ1-1 | TRBV9 | NA | NA | TGTGCCAGCAGTGGGATGAACACTGAAGCTTTCTTT | CASSGMNTEAFF
14 | TRBJ2-5 | TRBV5-5 | NA | NA | TGTGCCAGCAGCTTGGGGGGGTGGGAAGAGACCCAGTACTTC | CASSLGGWEETQYF
14 | TRBJ2-1 | TRBV6-5 | NA | NA | TGTGCCAGCAGCGTCCTCGGGGGTCACAATGAGCAGTTCTTC | CASSVLGGHNEQFF
21 | TRBJ2-2 | TRBV6-1 | TRBD1 | NA | TGTGCCAGCAGTGAAGCGAATACCCGGACAGGGGGCCCCCTGAACACCGGGGAGCTGTTTTTT | CASSEANTRTGGPLNTGELFF
15 | TRBJ2-2 | TRBV5-1 | NA | NA | TGCGCCAGCAGCTTGGCGGGAAGGAACACCGGGGAGCTGTTTTTT | CASSLAGRNTGELFF
15 | TRBJ2-7 | TRBV6-6 | TRBD1 | NA | TGTGCCAGCAGAGATCGGGACAGCCTTTCCTACGAGCAGTACTTC | CASRDRDSLSYEQYF
13 | TRBJ1-1 | TRBV5-1 | NA | NA | TGCGCCAGCAGCCGAGGGGGAGTGACTGAAGCTTTCTTT | CASSRGGVTEAFF
15 | TRBJ1-2 | TRBV5-4 | TRBD1 | once | TGTGCCAGCAGCCTATCCGGGACAGGGCAACATGGCTACACCTTC | CASSLSGTGQHGYTF
17 | TRBJ2-3 | TRBV5-4 | TRBD2 | NA | TGTGCCAGCAGCCCTGGGACTAGCGGGAGGGTGTCAGATACGCAGTATTTT | CASSPGTSGRVSDTQYF
15 | TRBJ2-7 | TRBV19 | TRBD1 | NA | TGTGCCAGTAGTCCCCGCGGGACAGGGGGGTACGAGCAGTACTTC | CASSPRGTGGYEQYF
15 | TRBJ1-2 | TRBV5-6 | NA | NA | TGTGCCAGCAGCCCCGAAGTGGGCTCAGACTATGGCTACACCTTC | CASSPEVGSDYGYTF
13 | TRBJ2-3 | TRBV7-9 | NA | NA | TGTGCCAGCAGCTTAGGGGCAAGAAATACGCAGTATTTT | CASSLGARNTQYF
14 | TRBJ2-7 | TRBV5-4 | TRBD2 | NA | TGTGCCAGCAGCTTTGGGACTAGCGGGAGTGAGCAGTACTTC | CASSFGTSGSEQYF
10 | TRBJ1-1 | TRBV29-1 | NA | few | TGCAGCGTAGGATCCGCTGAAGCTTTCTTT | CSVGSAEAFF
12 | TRBJ1-1 | TRBV29-1 | NA | NA | TGCAGCGTCCGTAGGGCGGGCACTGAAGCTTTCTTT | CSVRRAGTEAFF
15 | TRBJ2-1 | TRBV5-6 | TRBD1 | NA | TGTGCCAGCAGCCGTCCGGGACAGCAATACAATGAGCAGTTCTTC | CASSRPGQQYNEQFF
15 | TRBJ2-7 | TRBV27 | TRBD1 | NA | TGTGCCAGCAGTGACGCGGGGACAGGGGTCGACGAGCAGTACTTC | CASSDAGTGVDEQYF
15 | TRBJ2-7 | TRBV5-1 | TRBD1 | NA | TGCGCCAGCAGCTTGGAACAGGGGGCATTGGGGGAGCAGTACTTC | CASSLEQGALGEQYF
12 | TRBJ2-7 | TRBV2 | NA | NA | TGTGCCAGCAGCCCTTACTGGTACGAGCAGTACTTC | CASSPYWYEQYF
13 | TRBJ2-1 | TRBV11-2 | NA | NA | TGTGCCAGCAGCTTAGAGGTCGGCAATGAGCAGTTCTTC | CASSLEVGNEQFF
13 | TRBJ1-2 | TRBV29-1 | TRBD1 | NA | TGCAGCGGTGGGACAGGGGGCAGCTATGGCTACACCTTC | CSGGTGGSYGYTF
14 | TRBJ2-2 | TRBV12-5 | NA | NA | TGTGCTAGTGGCCCCGGGAAGCACACCGGGGAGCTGTTTTTT | CASGPGKHTGELFF
13 | TRBJ2-3 | TRBV5-1 | NA | NA | TGCGCCAGCAGTGGCTGGGGCACAGATACGCAGTATTTT | CASSGWGTDTQYF